Below are 30 T cell receptor beta chains sequenced from a single sample in a study of response to subunit inactivated influenza vaccine. A single record per CDR3 protein comes from TCRdb applying MiXCR to the RT-PCR reads. This sample carries some 500,000 distinct CDR3 sequences, about an eighth of them seen once, and the ten largest clones take over 10%. The sample was PBMCs from blood, taken roughly 6 weeks after vaccination. The receptor set was obtained from a man aged 45-60 years who received an inactivated influenza vaccine.

J is TRBJ2-7 and V is TRBV12-3 or TRBV12-4; 7 bases align to TRBD1. There are 13 residues in the CDR3. The V gene end was trimmed by 8 bases and the J gene end by 2 bases; junction bases not matched to a gene: 6. The CDR3 DNA is TGTGCCAGCCGACAGGGATCTACCTACGAGCAGTACTTC. It specifies CASRQGSTYEQYF.

This clonotype was counted ten times or more. CDR3: CAISELAGSYNEQFF. CDR3 nucleotides: TGTGCCATCAGTGAACTAGCGGGCTCCTACAATGAGCAGTTCTTC. The chain employs TRBV10-3 and TRBJ2-1, with 9 bases that match TRBD2. This CDR3 is built from 15 residues. V lost 3 bases to trimming and J lost 0 bases; unmatched junction nucleotides: 0. The germline V gene has CDR1 ENHRY and CDR2 SYGVKD.

V usage is TRBV20-1 and J usage is TRBJ2-2, with 7 bases lining up with TRBD1. The CDR3 spans 15 residues. The ends lost 6 bases at V and 2 bases at J; junction bases unmatched: 9. Germline CDR1 DFQATT, CDR2 SNEGSKA (reference sequence). The CDR3 DNA sequence: TGCAGTGCAACCCTACAGGGGATAAACACCGGGGAGCTGTTTTTT. Translation gives CSATLQGINTGELFF.

This clonotype was observed a handful of times. The V gene is TRBV20-1, the J gene TRBJ1-3; unclear D gene. Trimming removed 8 bases from V and 2 bases from J, with 10 bases in between. The CDR3 sequence is 12 residues long. Looked up from germline, CDR1 is DFQATT and CDR2 is SNEGSKA (reference sequence). CDR3: CSTYLTGNTIYF. CDR3 DNA sequence: TGCAGTACTTACTTGACTGGAAACACCATATATTTT.

This clonotype has just a few counts. The chain recombines TRBV7-9 with TRBJ2-7, with unresolved D. Trimming took 7 bases from V and 1 from J, leaving 17 bases between them. The CDR3 runs to 15 residues. Germline CDR1 reads SEHNR; CDR2 reads FQNEAQ (reference sequence). The CDR3 DNA follows: TGTGCCAGCAAAGCGCTTGGCCTAAAATCCTACGAGCAGTACTTC. Protein sequence: CASKALGLKSYEQYF. Looking up the rest from reference TRBV7-9 and TRBJ2-7 gives the full variable domain: DTGVSQNPRHKITKRGQNVTFRCDPISEHNRLYWYRQTLGQGPEFLTYFQNEAQLEKSRLLSDRFSAERPKGSFSTLEIQRTEQGDSAMYLCASKALGLKSYEQYFGPGTRLTVT.

On this clonotype itself: One end of the junction does not line up with germline, which may come from a read error. The J gene is TRBJ2-2, the V gene TRBV4-2, with a possible D match to TRBD1 (6 bases). This CDR3 contains 15 residues. CDR1 is LGHNA, CDR2 YNFKEQ, per germline. CDR3 amino acids: CASSLQGANTVELFF. The DNA for the CDR3 is TGTGCCAGCAGCCTACAGGGCGCGAACACCGTGGAGCTGTTTTTT.

The chain is built from TRBV6-2 or TRBV6-3 and TRBJ2-7; TRBD1 matches at 10 bases. J lost 3 bases, V lost 0 bases, and 17 bases had no gene match. There are 20 residues in the CDR3. Germline loops: CDR1 MNHEY, CDR2 SVGEGT. CDR3 DNA: TGTGCCAGCAGTTACTCGAGGACAGGGGGACGGACGGGAGATAACTACGAGCAGTACTTC. Amino acids: CASSYSRTGGRTGDNYEQYF.

V is TRBV12-3 or TRBV12-4 and J is TRBJ2-1, with D possibly being TRBD1 or TRBD2 (5 bases each). Trimming stripped 6 bases from V and 5 bases from J, with 14 bases between. The length of the CDR3 is 14 residues. The CDR3 region is CASRIPGANNEQFF. In DNA, the CDR3 is TGTGCCAGCAGGATCCCCGGGGCTAACAATGAGCAGTTCTTC.

The rearrangement uses TRBV27 and TRBJ2-1, with 12 positions matching TRBD2. This CDR3 region has 17 residues. The germline gives CDR1 MNHEY, CDR2 SMNVEV (reference sequence). J lost 0 bases, V lost 10 bases, and 10 bases had no gene match. Here the CDR3 reads CATRLAGGPVSYNEQFF. The CDR3 nucleotides are TGTGCCACCCGGCTAGCGGGAGGGCCAGTCTCCTACAATGAGCAGTTCTTC.

The CDR3 coding sequence is TGTGCCAGCAGCTCTAGGCGGGCGACAGATACGCAGTATTTT. It translates to CASSSRRATDTQYF. V gene TRBV11-2 combines with J gene TRBJ2-3, with a weak D call TRBD2 (5 bases). V was pared by 4 bases and J by 3 bases, with 11 bases between. The V gene's germline CDR1 is SGHAT and CDR2 FQNNGV. This CDR3 is built from 14 residues.

The table lists this clonotype with many counts. The V gene is TRBV12-3 or TRBV12-4, the J gene TRBJ2-1; 9 bases align to TRBD2. V shed 6 bases and J 0 bases; nucleotides not matched to a gene: 9. The CDR3 totals 17 residues. DNA for the CDR3: TGTGCCAGCAGACCCAGAGCTAGCGGGATCTCCTACAATGAGCAGTTCTTC. It codes for CASRPRASGISYNEQFF.

The chain joins TRBV18 to TRBJ2-5, with D perhaps TRBD2 (6 bases). Trimming removed 3 bases from V and 1 base from J, with 24 bases in between. The CDR3 sequence is 19 residues long. Germline V gene data show CDR1 as KGHSH and CDR2 as LQKENI. CDR3 loop: CASSPKTAGTTGIQETQYF. DNA of the CDR3: TGTGCCAGCTCACCTAAGACCGCGGGGACCACTGGGATCCAAGAGACCCAGTACTTC.

The chain links TRBV7-9 to TRBJ2-3; possible D gene TRBD1, 5 bases. Germline V gene data show CDR1 as SEHNR and CDR2 as FQNEAQ (reference sequence). Trimming took off 2 bases at V and 1 base at J, with 13 bases between the two ends. This CDR3 is 16 amino acids long. CDR3 nucleotide sequence: TGTGCCAGCAGCTTACACGGACACCCGCGCACAGATACGCAGTATTTT. Its translation: CASSLHGHPRTDTQYF.

This clonotype was picked up a small number of times. The rearrangement links TRBV3-1 to TRBJ2-4, with D unresolved. Trimming took 1 base from V and 3 from J, leaving 13 bases between them. The germline gives CDR1 LGHDT, CDR2 YNNKEL (reference sequence). CDR3 size: 16 residues. CDR3 sequence reads: CASSQGDEWDKNIQYF. CDR3 sequence (DNA): TGTGCCAGCAGCCAAGGAGACGAGTGGGACAAAAACATTCAGTACTTC.

This clonotype has only a few counts. The chain joins TRBV25-1 to TRBJ1-1; no reliable D call. From germline, CDR1 is MGHDK and CDR2 SYGVNS. The CDR3 is 15 amino acids. V gave up 3 bases and J gave up 0 bases, with 11 bases separating them. The CDR3 DNA reads TGTGCCAGCAGTGATCCCGGGCCCTTGAACACTGAAGCTTTCTTT. Residues: CASSDPGPLNTEAFF.

The chain couples TRBV6-5 to TRBJ2-1, with TRBD2 matching over 8 bases. There are 14 residues in the CDR3. V lost 4 bases and J lost 9; bases outside the gene matches: 8. Germline CDR1 reads MNHEY; CDR2 reads SVGAGI. CDR3 sequence: CASSSAPGGIEQFF. The CDR3 region has the DNA TGTGCCAGCAGTTCAGCTCCGGGGGGGATTGAGCAGTTCTTC.

V is TRBV20-1 and J is TRBJ2-3; no definite D call. Trimming removed 3 bases from V and 0 bases from J, with 7 bases in between. Germline V gene data show CDR1 as DFQATT and CDR2 as SNEGSKA (reference sequence). This CDR3 has 13 amino acids. This CDR3 reads CSASRTSTDTQYF. The DNA for the CDR3 is TGCAGTGCTAGTCGAACTAGCACAGATACGCAGTATTTT.

This clonotype has only a few counts. V gene TRBV7-2 combines with J gene TRBJ2-1, with a tentative D call TRBD2 (6 bases). The CDR3 runs to 14 residues. Germline V CDR1 and CDR2: SGHTA, FQGNSA. Trimming pared 8 bases from V and 7 bases from J, leaving 18 bases between. The CDR3 region is CASCLGGMVNEQFF. The CDR3 nucleotides are TGTGCCAGCTGTTTGGGCGGGATGGTTAATGAGCAGTTCTTC.

This clonotype was recorded many times. This chain uses TRBV20-1 with TRBJ2-5, with TRBD1 as a possible D gene (5 bases). Germline V gene data show CDR1 as DFQATT and CDR2 as SNEGSKA (reference sequence). V lost 8 bases, J lost 3 bases, and 10 bases lay in between. The CDR3 consists of 11 residues. CDR3 in DNA: TGCAGTTTCGAGACAGAAGAGACCCAGTACTTC. Residues: CSFETEETQYF.

This clonotype was found a few times. The rearrangement joins TRBV7-2 to TRBJ2-3; D ambiguous. The CDR3 is 15 residues long. The V gene lost 5 bases and the J gene lost 0 bases, with 12 bases spanning the gap. Germline V CDR1 and CDR2: SGHTA, FQGNSA. CDR3 protein: CASSPPPGSTDTQYF. The CDR3 nucleotides read TGTGCCAGCAGCCCACCCCCGGGTAGCACAGATACGCAGTATTTT. The full variable domain, completed using reference TRBV7-2 and TRBJ2-3, is GAGVSQSPSNKVTEKGKDVELRCDPISGHTALYWYRQSLGQGLEFLIYFQGNSAPDKSGLPSDRFSAERTGGSVSTLTIQRTQQEDSAVYLCASSPPPGSTDTQYFGPGTRLTVL.

This clonotype came up a few times. The rearrangement links TRBV20-1 to TRBJ2-3; D is uncertain. The V end lost 4 bases, the J end lost 2 bases, and 13 bases lay between the germline ends. The CDR3 has 14 residues. Germline CDR1 and CDR2: DFQATT and SNEGSKA (reference sequence). CDR3 amino acids: CSANPPESTDTQYF. The CDR3 region has the DNA TGCAGTGCTAACCCTCCAGAGTCCACAGATACGCAGTATTTT.

The rearrangement uses TRBV7-2 and TRBJ2-2, with D tentatively TRBD2 (6 bases). The CDR3 loop spans 16 amino acids. Germline V gene data show CDR1 as SGHTA and CDR2 as FQGNSA. Trimming stripped 5 bases from V and 2 bases from J, with 15 bases between. The CDR3 DNA reads TGTGCCAGCAGCCCCCAATTGGGAGGAAACACCGGGGAGCTGTTTTTT. Translating gives CASSPQLGGNTGELFF.

This clonotype has only one observation. This chain connects TRBV29-1 to TRBJ2-2; 7 bases are a match to TRBD2. V lost 5 bases, J lost 6 bases, and 12 bases stayed unmatched. This CDR3 has 15 residues. The V gene's germline CDR1 is SQVTM and CDR2 ANQGSEA. In DNA form, the CDR3 reads TGCAGCGTTCATAAAGCGGGAATCGTATCCGGGGAGCTGTTTTTT. This codes for CSVHKAGIVSGELFF.

This clonotype was recorded a few times. The gene calls are TRBV3-1 and TRBJ1-2, with D uncertain. Per the germline V gene, CDR1 is LGHDT and CDR2 is YNNKEL (reference sequence). This CDR3 region has 11 residues. V was shortened by 1 base and J by 6 bases, with 3 bases between the two germline ends. Here the CDR3 reads CASSQGHGYTF. The CDR3 bases are TGTGCCAGCAGCCAAGGGCATGGCTACACCTTC. The whole variable domain, remainder taken from reference TRBV3-1 and TRBJ1-2, is DTAVSQTPKYLVTQMGNDKSIKCEQNLGHDTMYWYKQDSKKFLKIMFSYNNKELIINETVPNRFSPKSPDKAHLNLHINSLELGDSAVYFCASSQGHGYTFGSGTRLTVV.

This clonotype has more than one count but fewer than ten. The chain links TRBV2 to TRBJ2-1; D might be TRBD2 (5 bases). V shed 6 bases and J shed 10 bases, with 22 bases lying between them. The V gene's germline CDR1 is SNHLY and CDR2 FYNNEI. The length of the CDR3 is 15 residues. Here the CDR3 reads CASSINILAFSEQFF. The CDR3 bases are TGTGCCAGCAGCATAAATATCCTAGCTTTCTCAGAGCAGTTCTTC.

This clonotype has more than one count but fewer than ten. This sequence joins TRBV4-3 and TRBJ1-4; D is perhaps TRBD1 (5 bases). The CDR3 has 18 residues. The germline gives CDR1 LGHNA, CDR2 YSLEER. The V and J ends lost 0 bases and 0 bases respectively, with 14 bases between them. In nucleotides, the CDR3 is TGCGCCAGCAGCCAAGATTTAAGCCCCAGGGCAACTAATGAAAAACTGTTTTTT. Residues: CASSQDLSPRATNEKLFF.

The V and J genes are TRBV29-1 and TRBJ2-2; 8 nucleotides agree with TRBD1. The CDR3 spans 14 residues. V shed 6 bases and J 0 bases; nucleotides not matched to a gene: 3. The germline gives CDR1 SQVTM, CDR2 ANQGSEA. CDR3 residues: CSVQTGANTGELFF. The DNA of the CDR3 is TGCAGCGTCCAGACAGGGGCGAACACCGGGGAGCTGTTTTTT.

Concerning this clonotype itself: A read error may be the cause here, since a much bigger clone is one base away. This rearrangement joins TRBV20-1 to TRBJ2-7; weak D call: TRBD2 (7 bases). Germline V lookup: CDR1 DFQATT, CDR2 SNEGSKA (reference sequence). CDR3 length: 14 residues. With 3 bases removed from V and 6 bases from J, the gap between germline ends came to 18 bases. In nucleotides, the CDR3 is TGCAGTGCTAGGCATCTTGGGGGGGCCTGCGAGCAGTACTTC. Protein product: CSARHLGGACEQYF.

This clonotype showed up just a few times. The chain is built from TRBV6-2 or TRBV6-3 and TRBJ2-5; maybe TRBD1 (5 bases). Trimming removed 6 bases from V and 2 bases from J, with 7 bases in between. The CDR3 has 12 residues. In germline, CDR1 is MNHEY, CDR2 SVGEGT. CDR3 DNA: TGTGCCAGCAGACAGGATCAAGAGACCCAGTACTTC. Protein: CASRQDQETQYF.

This clonotype was observed a few times. The rearrangement uses TRBV20-1 and TRBJ1-2, with D possibly TRBD1 on 5 matching bases. CDR1 is DFQATT and CDR2 is SNEGSKA in the germline V gene (reference sequence). This CDR3 comprises 13 residues. The germline V and J ends were trimmed by 6 bases and 3 bases, with 14 bases remaining between them. The CDR3 loop is CSAGTPGDYGYTF. DNA for the CDR3: TGCAGTGCCGGGACTCCCGGGGACTATGGCTACACCTTC.